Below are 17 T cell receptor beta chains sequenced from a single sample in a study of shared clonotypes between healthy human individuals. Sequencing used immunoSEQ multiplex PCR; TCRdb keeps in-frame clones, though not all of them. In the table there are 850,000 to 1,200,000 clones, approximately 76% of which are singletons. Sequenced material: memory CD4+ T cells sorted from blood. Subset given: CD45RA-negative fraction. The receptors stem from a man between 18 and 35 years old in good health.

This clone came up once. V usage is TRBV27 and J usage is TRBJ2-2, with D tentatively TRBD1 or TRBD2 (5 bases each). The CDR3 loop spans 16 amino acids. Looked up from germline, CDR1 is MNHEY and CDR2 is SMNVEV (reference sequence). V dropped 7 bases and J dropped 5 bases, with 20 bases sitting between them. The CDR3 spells CASTHIGTVTTGELFF. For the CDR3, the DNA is TGTGCCAGCACGCACATTGGGACGGTAACAACCGGGGAGCTGTTTTTT.

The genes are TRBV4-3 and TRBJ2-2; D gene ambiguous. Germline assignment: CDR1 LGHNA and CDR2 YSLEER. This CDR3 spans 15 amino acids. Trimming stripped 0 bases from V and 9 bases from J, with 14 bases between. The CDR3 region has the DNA TGCGCCAGCAGCCAAGATTTTGAAGCGAGGTGGGAGCTGTTTTTT. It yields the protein CASSQDFEARWELFF.

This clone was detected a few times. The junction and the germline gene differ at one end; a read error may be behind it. For the CDR3, the DNA is TGCGCCACCAGCACAGTACAGGGACGGGAAACCGGGGAGCTGTTTTTT. Translated: CATSTVQGRETGELFF. This rearrangement joins TRBV5-1 to TRBJ2-2; tentatively, D is TRBD1 (6 bases). The V gene's germline CDR1 is SGHRS and CDR2 YFSETQ. The CDR3 is 16 amino acids.

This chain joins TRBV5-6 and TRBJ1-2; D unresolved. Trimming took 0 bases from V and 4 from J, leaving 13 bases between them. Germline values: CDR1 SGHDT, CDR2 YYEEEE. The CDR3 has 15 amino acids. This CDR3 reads CASSLEQSWGYGYTF. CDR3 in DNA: TGTGCCAGCAGCTTGGAACAATCATGGGGCTATGGCTACACCTTC.

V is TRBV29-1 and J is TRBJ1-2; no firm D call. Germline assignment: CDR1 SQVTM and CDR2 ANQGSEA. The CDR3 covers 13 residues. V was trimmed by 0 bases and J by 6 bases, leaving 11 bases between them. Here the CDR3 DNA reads TGCAGCGTTGAAGATCCCCCGGCGGATGGCTACACCTTC. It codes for CSVEDPPADGYTF.

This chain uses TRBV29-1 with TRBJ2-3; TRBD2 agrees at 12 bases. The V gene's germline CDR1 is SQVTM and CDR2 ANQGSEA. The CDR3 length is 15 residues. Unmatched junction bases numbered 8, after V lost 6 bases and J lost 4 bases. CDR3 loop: CSVASSGGAADTQYF. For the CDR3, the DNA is TGCAGCGTCGCCTCTAGCGGGGGGGCGGCAGATACGCAGTATTTT.

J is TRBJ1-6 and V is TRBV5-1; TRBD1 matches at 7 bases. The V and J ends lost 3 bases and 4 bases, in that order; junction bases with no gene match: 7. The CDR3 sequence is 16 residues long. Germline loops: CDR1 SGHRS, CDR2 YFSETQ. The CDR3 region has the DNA TGCGCCAGCAGCTCGGGGGGACAGCGATATAATTCACCCCTCCACTTT. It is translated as CASSSGGQRYNSPLHF.

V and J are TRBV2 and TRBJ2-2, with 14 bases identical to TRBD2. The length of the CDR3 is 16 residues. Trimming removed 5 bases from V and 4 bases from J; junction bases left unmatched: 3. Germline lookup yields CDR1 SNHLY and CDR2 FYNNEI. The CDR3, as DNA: TGTGCCAGCAGTACTGGACTAGCGGGGGGCACCGGGGAGCTGTTTTTT. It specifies CASSTGLAGGTGELFF. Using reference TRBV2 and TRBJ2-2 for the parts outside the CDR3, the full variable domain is EPEVTQTPSHQVTQMGQEVILRCVPISNHLYFYWYRQILGQKVEFLVSFYNNEISEKSEIFDDQFSVERPDGSNFTLKIRSTKLEDSAMYFCASSTGLAGGTGELFFGEGSRLTVL.

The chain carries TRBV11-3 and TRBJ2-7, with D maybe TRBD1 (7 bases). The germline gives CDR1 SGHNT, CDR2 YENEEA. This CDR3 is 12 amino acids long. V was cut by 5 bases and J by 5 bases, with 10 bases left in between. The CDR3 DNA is TGTGCCAGCAGCATCAGGGGGGACGAGCAGTACTTC. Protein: CASSIRGDEQYF. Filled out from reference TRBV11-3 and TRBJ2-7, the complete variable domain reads EAGVVQSPRYKIIEKKQPVAFWCNPISGHNTLYWYLQNLGQGPELLIRYENEEAVDDSQLPKDRFSAERLKGVDSTLKIQPAELGDSAVYLCASSIRGDEQYFGPGTRLTVT.

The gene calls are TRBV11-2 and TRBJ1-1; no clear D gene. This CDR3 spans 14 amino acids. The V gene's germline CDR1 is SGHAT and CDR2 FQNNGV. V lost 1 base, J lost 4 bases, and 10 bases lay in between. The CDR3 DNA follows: TGTGCCAGCAGCTTAGCGTTAGGAAGCACTGAAGCTTTCTTT. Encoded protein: CASSLALGSTEAFF. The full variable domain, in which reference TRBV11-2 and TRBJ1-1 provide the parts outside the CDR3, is EAGVAQSPRYKIIEKRQSVAFWCNPISGHATLYWYQQILGQGPKLLIQFQNNGVVDDSQLPKDRFSAERLKGVDSTLKIQPAKLEDSAVYLCASSLALGSTEAFFGQGTRLTVV.

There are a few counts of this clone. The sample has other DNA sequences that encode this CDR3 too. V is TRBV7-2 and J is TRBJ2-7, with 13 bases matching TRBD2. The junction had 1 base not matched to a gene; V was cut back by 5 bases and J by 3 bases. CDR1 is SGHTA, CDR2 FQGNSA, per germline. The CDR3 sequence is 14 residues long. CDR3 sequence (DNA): TGTGCCAGCAGCAGGACTAGCGGGAGCTACGAGCAGTACTTC. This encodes CASSRTSGSYEQYF.

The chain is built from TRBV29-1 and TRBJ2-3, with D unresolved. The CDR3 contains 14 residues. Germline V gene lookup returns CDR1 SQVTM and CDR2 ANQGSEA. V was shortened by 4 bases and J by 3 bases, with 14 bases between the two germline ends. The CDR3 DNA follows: TGCAGCGTTGTAGGTAGGGAAACGACAGATACGCAGTATTTT. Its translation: CSVVGRETTDTQYF.

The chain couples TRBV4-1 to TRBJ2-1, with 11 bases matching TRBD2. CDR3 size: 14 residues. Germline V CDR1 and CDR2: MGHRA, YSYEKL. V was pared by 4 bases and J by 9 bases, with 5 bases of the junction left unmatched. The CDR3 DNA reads TGCGCCAGCAGCCCCGGGACTAGCGGCAGTGAGCAGTTCTTC. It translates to CASSPGTSGSEQFF.

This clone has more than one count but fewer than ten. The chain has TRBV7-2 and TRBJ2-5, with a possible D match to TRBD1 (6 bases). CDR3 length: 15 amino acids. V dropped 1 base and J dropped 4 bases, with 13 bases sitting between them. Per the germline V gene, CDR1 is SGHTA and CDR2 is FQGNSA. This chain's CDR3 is CASSLGGRGGETQYF. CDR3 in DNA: TGTGCCAGCAGCTTAGGGGGAAGAGGGGGAGAGACCCAGTACTTC.

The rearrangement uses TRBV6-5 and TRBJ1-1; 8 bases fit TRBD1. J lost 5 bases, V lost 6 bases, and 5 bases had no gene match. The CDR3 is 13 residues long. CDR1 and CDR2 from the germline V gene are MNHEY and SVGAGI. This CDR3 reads CASSRQGSTEAFF. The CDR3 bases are TGTGCCAGCAGCCGACAGGGGAGTACTGAAGCTTTCTTT.

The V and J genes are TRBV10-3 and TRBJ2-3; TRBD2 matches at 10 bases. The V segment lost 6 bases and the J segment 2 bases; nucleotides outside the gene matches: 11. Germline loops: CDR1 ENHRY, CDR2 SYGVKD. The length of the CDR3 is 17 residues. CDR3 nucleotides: TGTGCCATCAGGAGCTTACAACTAGCGGGGATCACAGATACGCAGTATTTT. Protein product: CAIRSLQLAGITDTQYF.

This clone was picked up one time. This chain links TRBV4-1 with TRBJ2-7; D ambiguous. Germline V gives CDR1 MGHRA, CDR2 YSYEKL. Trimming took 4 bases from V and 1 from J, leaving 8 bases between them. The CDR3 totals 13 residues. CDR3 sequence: CASSPRSSYEQYF. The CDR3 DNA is TGCGCCAGCAGCCCGCGATCTTCCTACGAGCAGTACTTC.